This T cell receptor beta chain derives from a study of regulatory T cells in long-lasting Graves disease. Study results and limitations: Preferential use of TRBV28, TRBJ1-2 and TRBJ2-5 was seen in persistent disease.

Time point denoted: newly diagnosed GD, antithyroid drugs for less than 3 months. PBMCs provided the RNA from which the TCR library was made. HTBI primers from iRepertoire and Arm-PCR of CDR3 regions yielded the TCR beta libraries. MiXCR, applied by TCRdb to the multiplex PCR reads, yields one record per CDR3 protein. The table records about 620,000 distinct CDR3 sequences, roughly 15% of them present only once. Trimming removed 6 bases at V and 6 bases at J, with 20 bases between. CDR3 size: 14 residues. CDR1 is DFQATT and CDR2 is SNEGSKA in the germline V gene (reference sequence). This clonotype was seen repeatedly, ten times or more. Its matching antigen is unknown. This sample was also put to use in a study of T cells in Graves' hyperthyroidism and ophthalmopathy. That study adds: An absence of ophthalmopathy progression within 18 months meant stable Graves' hyperthyroidism.

V and J are TRBV20-1 and TRBJ1-2; tentative D call: TRBD1 (5 bases). Source: peripheral blood mononuclear cells (PBMCs), taken at new diagnosis, from a patient treated with antithyroid drugs. The sequence was collected from a woman in her 30s with Graves disease. Here the CDR3 DNA reads TGCAGTGCCGTCCAGGGCTCTCGGAATAATGGCTACACCTTC. Amino acids: CSAVQGSRNNGYTF.